These 5 T cell receptor beta chains came from one sample sequenced in a study of regulatory T cells in long-lasting Graves disease. Construction of TCR beta libraries relied on iRepertoire HTBI primers and on Arm-PCR targeting CDR3 regions. MiXCR, applied by TCRdb to the multiplex PCR reads, yields one record per CDR3 protein. The data hold roughly 400,000 distinct CDR3 sequences, with 16% observed a single time. Time point noted: newly diagnosed GD, antithyroid drugs for less than 3 months. The TCR library was made from RNA that had been extracted from PBMCs in TRIzol. The data also belong to a second study, concerning T cells in Graves' hyperthyroidism and ophthalmopathy.

Sample: peripheral blood mononuclear cells (PBMCs), taken at new diagnosis, from a patient treated with antithyroid drugs. The receptors shown here come from a woman aged 18-35 years with Graves disease.

As for this clonotype: A junction boundary mismatches the germline segment, possibly from a read error. The rearrangement joins TRBV7-6 to TRBJ2-7; tentative D call: TRBD1 (6 bases). CDR3 length: 16 residues. From germline, CDR1 is SGHVS and CDR2 FNYEAQ. As DNA, the CDR3 is TGTGCCAGCAGCCCCCAGGGGTTTCAGGGCGACTACGGGCAGTACTTC. Translation gives CASSPQGFQGDYGQYF.

This clonotype came up many times. The chain recombines TRBV10-3 with TRBJ2-1; 15 bases match TRBD2. The V and J ends lost 10 bases and 4 bases, in that order; junction bases with no gene match: 8. Germline loops: CDR1 ENHRY, CDR2 SYGVKD. The CDR3 consists of 16 residues. The CDR3 sequence: CATGTSGRLFYNEQFF. The CDR3 bases are TGTGCCACCGGGACTAGCGGGAGGTTATTTTACAATGAGCAGTTCTTC.

This clonotype was detected ten times or more. The rearrangement uses TRBV7-9 and TRBJ2-3, with 7 bases aligning to TRBD1. CDR1 and CDR2 from the germline V gene are SEHNR and FQNEAQ (reference sequence). The CDR3 consists of 16 residues. With 5 bases clipped from V and 4 bases from J, the junction kept 12 bases outside the gene matches. This chain's CDR3 is CASSPRGQVSADTQYF. DNA of the CDR3: TGTGCCAGCAGCCCAAGAGGACAGGTGTCGGCAGATACGCAGTATTTT.

This clonotype occurred a few times. V and J are TRBV5-1 and TRBJ2-2; TRBD2 agrees at 12 bases. The germline CDR1 and CDR2 sequences are SGHRS and YFSETQ. V gave up 0 bases and J gave up 3 bases; unmatched junction bases: 9. This CDR3 comprises 19 residues. The CDR3 sequence is CASSLAALAGGIDTGELFF. DNA of the CDR3: TGCGCCAGCAGCTTGGCGGCACTAGCGGGAGGAATCGACACCGGGGAGCTGTTTTTT.

The V and J genes are TRBV9 and TRBJ1-2; 8 bases agree with TRBD1. This CDR3 has 14 amino acids. Trimming took 3 bases from V and 5 from J; bases not matched to a gene: 6. Per germline, CDR1 SGDLS and CDR2 YYNGEE. The CDR3 nucleotides read TGTGCCAGCAGCGCCGGACAGGGCGAATATGGCTACACCTTC. It specifies CASSAGQGEYGYTF. Full variable domain (missing parts from reference TRBV9 and TRBJ1-2): DSGVTQTPKHLITATGQRVTLRCSPRSGDLSVYWYQQSLDQGLQFLIQYYNGEERAKGNILERFSAQQFPDLHSELNLSSLELGDSALYFCASSAGQGEYGYTFGSGTRLTVV.